The 14 T cell receptor beta chains below come from one sample, sequenced in a study of cytomegalovirus exposure and HLA in healthy donors. Generated by immunoSEQ multiplex PCR, the TCRdb table keeps only in-frame clones and is missing some. The repertoire holds approximately 120,000 clones, with roughly 90% as singletons. Sequencing was done on a sample of PBMCs. These TCRs come from a woman in her late teens or twenties in good health and CMV-seronegative.

V and J are TRBV9 and TRBJ2-2; 11 bases agree with TRBD2. This CDR3 spans 17 amino acids. Per the germline V gene, CDR1 is SGDLS and CDR2 is YYNGEE. With 1 base clipped from V and 0 bases from J, the junction kept 2 bases outside the gene matches. The CDR3: CASSVQLAGANTGELFF. The DNA for the CDR3 is TGTGCCAGCAGCGTACAACTAGCGGGGGCGAACACCGGGGAGCTGTTTTTT. Combining the CDR3 with reference TRBV9 and TRBJ2-2 gives the whole variable domain DSGVTQTPKHLITATGQRVTLRCSPRSGDLSVYWYQQSLDQGLQFLIQYYNGEERAKGNILERFSAQQFPDLHSELNLSSLELGDSALYFCASSVQLAGANTGELFFGEGSRLTVL.

This clone was observed a single time. This sequence joins TRBV12-5 and TRBJ1-2, with TRBD1 as a possible D gene (6 bases). The CDR3 length is 13 residues. Deletions cut 4 bases from V and 6 bases from J, with 12 bases between. Germline CDR1 LGHNT, CDR2 FRNRAP. In DNA, the CDR3 is TGTGCTAGTGGTTGGACAGAGCAAGATGGCTACACCTTC. Protein sequence: CASGWTEQDGYTF.

This chain uses TRBV2 with TRBJ2-5; the D is unclear. This CDR3 spans 12 amino acids. Per germline, CDR1 SNHLY and CDR2 FYNNEI. Between the trimmed V and J ends, which lost 7 bases and 5 bases, there was a span of 11 bases. The CDR3 loop is CASTRSTETQYF. CDR3 nucleotides: TGTGCCAGCACTAGGAGCACGGAGACCCAGTACTTC.

The genes are TRBV4-3 and TRBJ2-7; 7 bases are shared with TRBD1. The CDR3 extends over 19 amino acids. Unmatched junction bases numbered 17, after V lost 0 bases and J lost 3 bases. Germline CDR1 reads LGHNA; CDR2 reads YSLEER. The CDR3 region has the DNA TGCGCCAGCAGCCAAGAGTCCGGGCCCGCCGGGACAGACCGCTACGAGCAGTACTTC. Protein product: CASSQESGPAGTDRYEQYF.

This chain connects TRBV11-2 to TRBJ1-6; a possible D gene is TRBD1 (5 bases). Trimming took off 6 bases at V and 0 bases at J, with 12 bases between the two ends. The CDR3 is made up of 16 amino acids. Germline V gene sequence: CDR1 SGHAT, CDR2 FQNNGV. CDR3 protein: CASRLNGGSYNSPLHF. CDR3 coding DNA: TGTGCCAGCAGACTCAACGGGGGCTCCTATAATTCACCCCTCCACTTT.

In this sample, this clone turned up once. The chain is built from TRBV6-5 and TRBJ1-2; TRBD1 matches at 9 bases. The CDR3 runs 14 residues. V lost 6 bases, J lost 5 bases, and 7 bases stayed unmatched. Germline lookup yields CDR1 MNHEY and CDR2 SVGAGI. CDR3 DNA sequence: TGTGCCAGCAGCCGAGGACAGGGGCTGTATGGCTACACCTTC. Its translation is CASSRGQGLYGYTF.

The J gene is TRBJ1-2, the V gene TRBV18, with a possible D match to TRBD1 (5 bases). With 3 bases removed from V and 2 bases from J, the gap between germline ends came to 13 bases. The V gene's germline CDR1 is KGHSH and CDR2 LQKENI. The CDR3 loop spans 15 amino acids. CDR3: CASSPGQPGNYGYTF. Written as DNA, the CDR3 is TGTGCCAGCTCACCTGGACAACCCGGGAACTATGGCTACACCTTC.

V gene TRBV4-3 combines with J gene TRBJ2-5; TRBD1 matches at 9 bases. Germline CDR1 LGHNA, CDR2 YSLEER. After removal of 3 bases from V and 4 bases from J, the junction contained 3 bases not matched to a gene. The CDR3 is 14 amino acids. The DNA for the CDR3 is TGCGCCAGCAGCCATACAGGGGGCGGAGAGACCCAGTACTTC. This gives the protein CASSHTGGGETQYF.

The rearrangement uses TRBV6-1 and TRBJ1-5, with 8 nucleotides matching TRBD1. V lost 4 bases and J lost 6; bases outside the gene matches: 5. This CDR3 spans 14 amino acids. Per germline, CDR1 MNHNS and CDR2 SASEGT. Here the CDR3 DNA reads TGTGCCAGCAGTGTTAGGACAGGGTCTCAGCCCCAGCATTTT. Amino acids: CASSVRTGSQPQHF.

CDR3 region: CASSFAGGLDGYTF. As DNA, the CDR3 is TGTGCCAGCAGTTTCGCAGGGGGTCTTGATGGCTACACCTTC. V usage is TRBV27 and J usage is TRBJ1-2, with 7 bases matching TRBD1. The CDR3 contains 14 residues. Germline V gene data show CDR1 as MNHEY and CDR2 as SMNVEV (reference sequence). V dropped 3 bases and J dropped 6; count of bases not matched to a gene: 7.

The J gene is TRBJ2-1, the V gene TRBV7-2; 13 nucleotides match TRBD2. CDR3 length equals 16 residues. Germline CDR1 and CDR2: SGHTA and FQGNSA. J lost 4 bases, V lost 5 bases, and 5 bases had no gene match. The CDR3: CASSDPTSGRYNEQFF. Here the CDR3 DNA reads TGTGCCAGCAGCGATCCGACTAGCGGGAGGTACAATGAGCAGTTCTTC. Supplemented by reference TRBV7-2 and TRBJ2-1, the full variable domain reads GAGVSQSPSNKVTEKGKDVELRCDPISGHTALYWYRQSLGQGLEFLIYFQGNSAPDKSGLPSDRFSAERTGGSVSTLTIQRTQQEDSAVYLCASSDPTSGRYNEQFFGPGTRLTVL.

The J gene is TRBJ2-7, the V gene TRBV7-2, with 10 bases identical to TRBD2. Losses at the gene ends were 8 bases for V and 7 bases for J; bases not matched to a gene: 8. The CDR3 totals 13 residues. Germline V lookup: CDR1 SGHTA, CDR2 FQGNSA. The CDR3 sequence: CASVGTSDFEQYF. The DNA for the CDR3 is TGTGCCAGCGTAGGGACTAGCGATTTTGAGCAGTACTTC. Complete variable domain (other parts from reference TRBV7-2 and TRBJ2-7): GAGVSQSPSNKVTEKGKDVELRCDPISGHTALYWYRQSLGQGLEFLIYFQGNSAPDKSGLPSDRFSAERTGGSVSTLTIQRTQQEDSAVYLCASVGTSDFEQYFGPGTRLTVT.

The chain is built from TRBV27 and TRBJ2-5; a possible D gene is TRBD2 (6 bases). Germline CDR1 and CDR2: MNHEY and SMNVEV (reference sequence). This CDR3 has 15 amino acids. Trimming left V 4 bases short and J 5 bases short, with 17 bases between. The CDR3 nucleotides read TGTGCCAGCAGTTCAACGCCCGCAGGAGGGGAGACCCAGTACTTC. This gives the protein CASSSTPAGGETQYF.

The count of this clone is one. The chain links TRBV28 to TRBJ2-7; 7 bases agree with TRBD1. Trimming at V came to 6 bases and at J to 6 bases, leaving 5 bases not matched to a gene. Germline assignment: CDR1 MDHEN and CDR2 SYDVKM. The CDR3 is made up of 12 amino acids. For the CDR3, the DNA is TGTGCCAGCAGCGTACAGGGGTTCGAGCAGTACTTC. Translated: CASSVQGFEQYF.